This TCR beta chain comes out of a study of CD8 T cells in Susac syndrome. Random-hexamer reverse transcription was applied to roughly 0.5 to 1 ug RNA. One entry per CDR3 protein, called by TCRdb with MiXCR from the immunoSEQ multiplex PCR reads. Altogether about 85,000 distinct CDR3 sequences are present, 85% to 95% being singletons, with the ten largest covering roughly 0.46%. This receptor was taken from a human donor with Susac syndrome. Material for sequencing was CD8+ T cells from PBMCs.

The CDR3 nucleotides are TGTGCCAGCAGCTCACCCTGGACCACTGAAGCTTTCTTT. Its protein product is CASSSPWTTEAFF. The chain joins TRBV7-9 to TRBJ1-1; D is undetermined. V lost 4 bases and J 4 bases, leaving 10 bases between the germline ends. Germline CDR1 and CDR2: SEHNR and FQNEAQ (reference sequence). This CDR3 region has 13 residues.